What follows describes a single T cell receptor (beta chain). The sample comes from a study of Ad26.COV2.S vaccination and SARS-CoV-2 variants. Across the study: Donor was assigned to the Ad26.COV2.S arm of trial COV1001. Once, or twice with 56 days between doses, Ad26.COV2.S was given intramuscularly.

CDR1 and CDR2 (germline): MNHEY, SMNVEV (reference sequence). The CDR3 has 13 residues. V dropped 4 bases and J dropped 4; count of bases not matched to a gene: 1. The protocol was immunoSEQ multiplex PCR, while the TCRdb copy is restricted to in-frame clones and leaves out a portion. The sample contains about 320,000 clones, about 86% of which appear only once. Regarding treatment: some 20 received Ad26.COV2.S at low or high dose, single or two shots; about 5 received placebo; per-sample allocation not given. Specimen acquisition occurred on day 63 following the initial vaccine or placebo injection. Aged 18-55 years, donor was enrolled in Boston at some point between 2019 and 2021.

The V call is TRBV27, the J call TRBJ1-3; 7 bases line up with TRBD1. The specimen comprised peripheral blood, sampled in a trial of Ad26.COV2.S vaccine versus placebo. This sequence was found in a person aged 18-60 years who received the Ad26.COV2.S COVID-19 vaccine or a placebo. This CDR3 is CASSSGQGNTIYF. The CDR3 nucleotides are TGTGCCAGCAGTTCGGGACAGGGAAACACCATATATTTT.